The clone carrying this T cell receptor (beta chain) turned up a few times. The antigen remains undetermined. The data belong to a study of cytomegalovirus exposure and HLA in healthy donors. Whole-study results and caveats: There were around 160 TCR beta chains listed as cytomegalovirus-associated. Rarity held for most TCR sequences, but there were some public TCRs that occurred in many donors. 87-base-pair reads could not separate some V segments, including TRBV6-2 and TRBV6-3.

Healthy individuals who donated bone marrow served as the donors. Primers: 60 Vbeta forward and 13 Jbeta reverse. Repertoires were generated with immunoSEQ multiplex PCR, while TCRdb's copy carries only in-frame clones and drops some. The table includes about 200,000 clones, 10% to 15% detected once. The CDR3 has 14 amino acids. Germline V CDR1 and CDR2: MNHEY, SVGAGI. J lost 7 bases, V lost 5 bases, and 6 bases had no gene match. The J gene is TRBJ1-5, the V gene TRBV6-5, with 9 bases fitting TRBD1. The source is a man aged 45-65 years in good health and CMV-seropositive. Sequenced input: PBMCs. CDR3 DNA: TGTGCCAGCAGTGGGACAGGGAAGCAGCAGCCCCAGCATTTT. This codes for CASSGTGKQQPQHF.